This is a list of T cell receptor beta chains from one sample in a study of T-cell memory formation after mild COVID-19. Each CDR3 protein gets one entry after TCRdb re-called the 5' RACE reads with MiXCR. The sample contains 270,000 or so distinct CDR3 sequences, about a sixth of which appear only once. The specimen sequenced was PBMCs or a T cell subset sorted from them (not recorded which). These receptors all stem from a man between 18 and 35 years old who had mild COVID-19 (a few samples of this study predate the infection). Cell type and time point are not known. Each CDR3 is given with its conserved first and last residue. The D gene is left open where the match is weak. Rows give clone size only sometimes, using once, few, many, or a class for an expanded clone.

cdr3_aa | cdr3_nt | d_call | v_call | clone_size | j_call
CASSSGPGKLFF | TGTGCCAGCAGTTCGGGACCGGGGAAACTGTTTTTT | . | TRBV3-1 | . | TRBJ1-4
CASSSHRLANEQFF | TGTGCCAGCAGCTCCCACCGGCTAGCGAATGAGCAGTTCTTC | . | TRBV11-2 | . | TRBJ2-1
CASSLEGLGTEAFF | TGTGCCAGCAGTTTAGAGGGCCTAGGGACTGAAGCTTTCTTT | . | TRBV12-3/TRBV12-4 | many | TRBJ1-1
CASSQVGGDSPLHF | TGTGCCAGCAGCCAAGTCGGGGGGGATTCACCCCTCCACTTT | . | TRBV3-1 | . | TRBJ1-6
CASSLAYSSGTGYTDTQYF | TGTGCCAGCAGCTTAGCCTACTCTTCGGGAACAGGTTACACAGATACGCAGTATTTT | . | TRBV7-8 | . | TRBJ2-3
CASSSQGGRQETQYF | TGTGCCAGCAGCTCACAGGGAGGACGGCAAGAGACCCAGTACTTC | . | TRBV7-3 | few | TRBJ2-5
CASSLTGNNNEQFF | TGTGCCAGCAGCTTAACGGGTAATAACAATGAGCAGTTCTTC | . | TRBV7-3 | . | TRBJ2-1
CSVEGGGMGETQYF | TGCAGCGTTGAGGGTGGGGGCATGGGCGAGACCCAGTACTTC | . | TRBV29-1 | . | TRBJ2-5
CASSVFDSGTDTQYF | TGTGCCAGCAGCGTATTCGACAGCGGCACAGATACGCAGTATTTT | . | TRBV9 | . | TRBJ2-3
CASSSGDPGNTIYF | TGCGCCAGCAGCTCGGGGGACCCTGGAAACACCATATATTTT | . | TRBV5-1 | many | TRBJ1-3
CASAYLYGYTF | TGTGCCAGCGCCTACCTGTATGGCTACACCTTC | . | TRBV5-6 | many | TRBJ1-2
CASSPLGAYGYTF | TGTGCCAGCAGCCCCCTGGGGGCTTATGGCTACACCTTC | . | TRBV3-1 | few | TRBJ1-2
CASSTNRVDQYF | TGTGCCAGCAGCACAAACAGGGTCGACCAGTACTTC | . | TRBV6-2/TRBV6-3 | few | TRBJ2-5
CASSLSRENTEAFF | TGTGCCAGCAGTTTATCGAGGGAGAACACTGAAGCTTTCTTT | . | TRBV27 | . | TRBJ1-1
CASSHELAGGYNEQFF | TGCGCCAGCAGCCATGAACTAGCGGGGGGATACAATGAGCAGTTCTTC | TRBD2 | TRBV4-3 | . | TRBJ2-1
CASTRTYRTKNIQYF | TGTGCCAGCACCCGAACCTATCGGACCAAAAACATTCAGTACTTC | . | TRBV12-3/TRBV12-4 | few | TRBJ2-4
CASSSTLADFPSSYNEQFF | TGTGCCAGCAGTTCTACCCTCGCGGACTTCCCGAGCTCCTACAATGAGCAGTTCTTC | . | TRBV27 | . | TRBJ2-1
CSVEDSRGETQYF | TGCAGCGTTGAGGATTCGCGGGGTGAGACCCAGTACTTC | . | TRBV29-1 | few | TRBJ2-5
CSAPDSLSNYGYTF | TGCAGTGCCCCGGACAGCCTATCTAACTATGGCTACACCTTC | . | TRBV20-1 | few | TRBJ1-2
CASSQGVRDSGYTF | TGTGCCAGCAGCCAAGGTGTTAGGGACTCCGGCTACACCTTC | . | TRBV3-1 | . | TRBJ1-2
CASSYDRGNGYTF | TGTGCCAGCAGTTACGACAGGGGCAATGGCTACACCTTC | TRBD1 | TRBV6-5 | . | TRBJ1-2
CSANYALEEETQYF | TGCAGTGCTAACTACGCCCTGGAAGAAGAGACCCAGTACTTC | . | TRBV20-1 | . | TRBJ2-5
CASSRGVVPGTEAFF | TGTGCCAGCAGCCGCGGGGTCGTTCCGGGAACTGAAGCTTTCTTT | . | TRBV11-2 | few | TRBJ1-1
CASSRTGGVQNTEAFF | TGTGCCAGCAGCCGGACAGGGGGGGTTCAGAACACTGAAGCTTTCTTT | TRBD1 | TRBV3-1 | many | TRBJ1-1
CASSPQSRQGGYEQYF | TGTGCCAGCAGCCCACAATCGAGACAGGGGGGTTACGAGCAGTACTTC | TRBD1 | TRBV13 | . | TRBJ2-7
CASSQEGLAGKETQYF | TGCGCCAGCAGCCAAGAAGGACTAGCGGGGAAAGAGACCCAGTACTTC | TRBD2 | TRBV4-1 | few | TRBJ2-5
CASSVGLAGISYNEQFF | TGTGCCAGCAGCGTCGGACTAGCGGGGATCTCCTACAATGAGCAGTTCTTC | TRBD2 | TRBV5-4 | . | TRBJ2-1
CASSLDPSSYNEQFF | TGTGCCAGCAGTTTAGACCCCAGCTCCTACAATGAGCAGTTCTTC | . | TRBV12-3/TRBV12-4 | few | TRBJ2-1
CASSFIAGAHPASEQFF | TGTGCCAGCAGTTTCATAGCGGGGGCCCACCCTGCCAGTGAGCAGTTCTTC | TRBD2 | TRBV12-3/TRBV12-4 | . | TRBJ2-1
CASSLRERGVTSYNEQFF | TGTGCCAGCAGCTTACGGGAGCGGGGGGTCACCTCCTACAATGAGCAGTTCTTC | TRBD2 | TRBV7-2 | few | TRBJ2-1
CSVGRDSMTQHF | TGCAGCGTTGGGAGGGATAGTATGACCCAGCATTTT | . | TRBV29-1 | few | TRBJ1-5
CASKGAFF | TGTGCCAGCAAGGGGGCTTTCTTT | . | TRBV3-2 | many | TRBJ1-1
CASGGTGVRNTEAFF | TGTGCCAGCGGGGGGACAGGGGTTAGGAACACTGAAGCTTTCTTT | TRBD1 | TRBV28 | few | TRBJ1-1
CASSSPSGPPEETQYF | TGTGCCAGCAGCTCACCCTCGGGACCACCTGAAGAGACCCAGTACTTC | . | TRBV3-1 | . | TRBJ2-5
CAISGGTAAPEQYF | TGTGCCATCAGTGGGGGGACAGCTGCGCCCGAGCAGTACTTC | TRBD1 | TRBV10-3 | few | TRBJ2-7
CASSPLALNEQFF | TGTGCCAGCAGCCCACTAGCTCTCAATGAGCAGTTCTTC | . | TRBV7-9 | many | TRBJ2-1
CASSLVTGADEQYF | TGTGCCAGCAGCTTAGTAACGGGGGCTGACGAGCAGTACTTC | . | TRBV7-2 | few | TRBJ2-7
CASSLGGADEQYF | TGTGCCAGCAGTTTAGGGGGGGCCGACGAGCAGTACTTC | . | TRBV12-3/TRBV12-4 | few | TRBJ2-7
CASSRGQGGGELFF | TGTGCCAGCAGTCGGGGACAGGGTGGCGGGGAGCTGTTTTTT | TRBD1 | TRBV12-3/TRBV12-4 | many | TRBJ2-2
CAWGGGFNYGYTF | TGTGCCTGGGGTGGGGGCTTTAACTATGGCTACACCTTC | . | TRBV30 | few | TRBJ1-2